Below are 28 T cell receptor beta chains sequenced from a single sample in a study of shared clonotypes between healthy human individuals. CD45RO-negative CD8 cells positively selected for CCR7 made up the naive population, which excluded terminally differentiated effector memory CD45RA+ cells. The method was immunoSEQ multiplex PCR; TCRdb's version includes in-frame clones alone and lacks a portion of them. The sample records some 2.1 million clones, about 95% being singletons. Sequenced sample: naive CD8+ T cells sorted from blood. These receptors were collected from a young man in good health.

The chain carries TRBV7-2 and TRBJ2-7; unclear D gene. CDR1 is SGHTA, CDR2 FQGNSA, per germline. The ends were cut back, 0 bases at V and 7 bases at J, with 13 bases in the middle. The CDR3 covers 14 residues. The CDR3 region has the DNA TGTGCCAGCAGCTTAGCAGGATCTGGTTGGGAGCAGTACTTC. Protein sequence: CASSLAGSGWEQYF.

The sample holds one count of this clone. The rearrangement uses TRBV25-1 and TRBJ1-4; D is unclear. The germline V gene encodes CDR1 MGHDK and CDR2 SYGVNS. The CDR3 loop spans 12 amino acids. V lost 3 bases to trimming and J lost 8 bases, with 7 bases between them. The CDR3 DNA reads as TGTGCCAGCAGTGATTATTGGGAAAAACTGTTTTTT. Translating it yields CASSDYWEKLFF.

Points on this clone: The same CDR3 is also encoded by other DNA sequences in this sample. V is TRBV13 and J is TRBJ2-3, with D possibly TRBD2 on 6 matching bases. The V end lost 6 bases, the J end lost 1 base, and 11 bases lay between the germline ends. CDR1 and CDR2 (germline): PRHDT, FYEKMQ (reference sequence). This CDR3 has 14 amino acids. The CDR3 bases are TGTGCCAGCAGTACGCGGGGAGGCACAGATACGCAGTATTTT. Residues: CASSTRGGTDTQYF.

The CDR3 region is CASSLVSFGQGGNEQYF. The CDR3 DNA is TGTGCCAGCAGCTTAGTAAGTTTTGGACAGGGAGGCAACGAGCAGTACTTC. V gene TRBV11-2 combines with J gene TRBJ2-7; 8 nucleotides agree with TRBD1. Trimming removed 1 base from V and 5 bases from J; junction bases left unmatched: 13. The CDR3 loop spans 17 amino acids. The V gene's germline CDR1 is SGHAT and CDR2 FQNNGV.

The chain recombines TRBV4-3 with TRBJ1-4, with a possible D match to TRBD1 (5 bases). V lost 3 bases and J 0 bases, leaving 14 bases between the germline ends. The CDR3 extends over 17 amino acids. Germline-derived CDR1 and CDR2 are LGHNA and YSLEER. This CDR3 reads CASSQGPSVTTNEKLFF. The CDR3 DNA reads TGCGCCAGCAGCCAGGGACCTTCTGTAACAACTAATGAAAAACTGTTTTTT.

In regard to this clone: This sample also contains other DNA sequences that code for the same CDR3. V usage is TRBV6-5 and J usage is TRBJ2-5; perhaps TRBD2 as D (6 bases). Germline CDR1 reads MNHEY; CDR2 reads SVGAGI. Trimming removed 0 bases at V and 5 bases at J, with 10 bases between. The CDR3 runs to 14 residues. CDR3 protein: CASSYSGSGETQYF. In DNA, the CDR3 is TGTGCCAGCAGTTACTCAGGCAGCGGGGAGACCCAGTACTTC.

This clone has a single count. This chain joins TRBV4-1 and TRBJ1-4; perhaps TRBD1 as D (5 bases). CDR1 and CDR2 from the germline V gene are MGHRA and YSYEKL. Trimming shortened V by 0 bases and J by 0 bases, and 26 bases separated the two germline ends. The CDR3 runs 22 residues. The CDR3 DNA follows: TGCGCCAGCAGCCAAGATATTTTTCCGGGGCAGGGAATCGGGGCAACTAATGAAAAACTGTTTTTT. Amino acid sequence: CASSQDIFPGQGIGATNEKLFF.

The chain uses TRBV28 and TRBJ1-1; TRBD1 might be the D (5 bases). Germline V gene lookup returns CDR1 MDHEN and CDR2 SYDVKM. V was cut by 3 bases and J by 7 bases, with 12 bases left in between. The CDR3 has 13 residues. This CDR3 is CASSFDRGNEAFF. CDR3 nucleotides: TGTGCCAGCAGTTTTGATAGGGGCAATGAAGCTTTCTTT.

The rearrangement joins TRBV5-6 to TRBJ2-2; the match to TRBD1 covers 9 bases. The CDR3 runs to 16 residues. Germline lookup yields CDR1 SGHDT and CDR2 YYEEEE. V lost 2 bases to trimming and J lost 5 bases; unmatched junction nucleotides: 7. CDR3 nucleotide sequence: TGTGCCAGCAGCTTAGCGGGACAGGGTCTAACCGGGGAGCTGTTTTTT. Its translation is CASSLAGQGLTGELFF.

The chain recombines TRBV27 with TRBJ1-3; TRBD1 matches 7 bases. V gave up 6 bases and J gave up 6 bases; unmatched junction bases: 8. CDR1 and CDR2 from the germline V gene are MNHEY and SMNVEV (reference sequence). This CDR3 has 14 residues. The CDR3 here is CASSQTGEENTIYF. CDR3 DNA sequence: TGTGCCAGCAGCCAAACAGGGGAAGAAAACACCATATATTTT.

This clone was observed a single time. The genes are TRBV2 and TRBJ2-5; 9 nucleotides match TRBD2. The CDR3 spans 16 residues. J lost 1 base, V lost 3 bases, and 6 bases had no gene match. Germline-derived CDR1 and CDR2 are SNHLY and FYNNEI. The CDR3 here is CASSDPLAGSQETQYF. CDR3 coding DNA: TGTGCCAGCAGTGATCCCCTAGCGGGGTCCCAAGAGACCCAGTACTTC.

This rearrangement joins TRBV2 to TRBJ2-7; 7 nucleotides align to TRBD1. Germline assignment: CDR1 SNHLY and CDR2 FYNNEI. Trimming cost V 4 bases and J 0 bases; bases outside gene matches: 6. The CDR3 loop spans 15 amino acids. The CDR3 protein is CASSGPGQTSYEQYF. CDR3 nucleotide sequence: TGTGCCAGCAGTGGCCCGGGACAGACCTCCTACGAGCAGTACTTC.

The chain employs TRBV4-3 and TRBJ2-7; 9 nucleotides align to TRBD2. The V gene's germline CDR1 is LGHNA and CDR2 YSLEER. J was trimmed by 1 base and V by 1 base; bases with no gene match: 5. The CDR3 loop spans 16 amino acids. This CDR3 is CASSQGRLAGSYEQYF. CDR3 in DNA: TGCGCCAGCAGCCAAGGCCGCCTAGCGGGATCCTACGAGCAGTACTTC.

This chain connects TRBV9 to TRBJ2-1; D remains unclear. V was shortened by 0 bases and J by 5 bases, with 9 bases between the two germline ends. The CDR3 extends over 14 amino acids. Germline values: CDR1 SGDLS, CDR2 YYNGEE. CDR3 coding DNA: TGTGCCAGCAGCGTAGAGAACAGTAACAATGAGCAGTTCTTC. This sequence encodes CASSVENSNNEQFF.

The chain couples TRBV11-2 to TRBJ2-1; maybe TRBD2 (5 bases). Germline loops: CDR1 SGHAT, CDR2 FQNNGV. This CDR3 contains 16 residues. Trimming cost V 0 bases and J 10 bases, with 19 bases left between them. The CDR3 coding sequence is TGTGCCAGCAGCTTAGACTGGAGGAACGCGCGCCCGGAGCAGTTCTTC. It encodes CASSLDWRNARPEQFF.

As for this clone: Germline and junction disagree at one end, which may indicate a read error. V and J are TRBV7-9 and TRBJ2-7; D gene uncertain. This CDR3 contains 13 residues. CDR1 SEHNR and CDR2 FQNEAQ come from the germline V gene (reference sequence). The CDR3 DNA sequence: TGTGCCAGCAGCTTAGGTCAGAGCTACGGGCAGTACTTC. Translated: CASSLGQSYGQYF.

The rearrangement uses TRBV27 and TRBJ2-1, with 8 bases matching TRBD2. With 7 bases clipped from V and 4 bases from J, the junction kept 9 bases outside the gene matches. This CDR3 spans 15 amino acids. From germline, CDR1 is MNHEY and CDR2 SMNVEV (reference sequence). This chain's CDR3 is CASTLTSGGYNEQFF. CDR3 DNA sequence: TGTGCCAGCACCTTAACAAGCGGGGGATACAATGAGCAGTTCTTC.

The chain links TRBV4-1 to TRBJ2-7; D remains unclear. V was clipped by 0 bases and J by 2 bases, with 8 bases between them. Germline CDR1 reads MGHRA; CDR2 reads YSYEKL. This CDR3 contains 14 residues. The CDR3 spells CASSQEGFPYEQYF. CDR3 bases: TGCGCCAGCAGCCAAGAGGGGTTTCCCTACGAGCAGTACTTC.

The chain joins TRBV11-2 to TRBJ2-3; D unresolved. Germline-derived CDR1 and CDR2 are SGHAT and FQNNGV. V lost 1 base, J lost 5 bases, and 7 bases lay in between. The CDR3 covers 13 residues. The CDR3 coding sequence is TGTGCCAGCAGCTTAGGATGGGAAGATACGCAGTATTTT. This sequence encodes CASSLGWEDTQYF.

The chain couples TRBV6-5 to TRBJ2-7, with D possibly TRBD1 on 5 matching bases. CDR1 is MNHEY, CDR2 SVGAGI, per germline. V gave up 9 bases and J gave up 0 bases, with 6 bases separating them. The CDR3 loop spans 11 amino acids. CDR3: CARDISYEQYF. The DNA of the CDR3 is TGTGCCAGGGACATCTCCTACGAGCAGTACTTC.

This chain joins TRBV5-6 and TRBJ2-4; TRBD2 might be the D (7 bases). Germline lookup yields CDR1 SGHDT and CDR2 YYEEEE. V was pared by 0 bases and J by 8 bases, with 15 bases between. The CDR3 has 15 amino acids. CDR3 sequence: CASSLVRGGLDIQYF. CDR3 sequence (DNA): TGTGCCAGCAGCTTGGTCAGGGGAGGGCTCGACATTCAGTACTTC.

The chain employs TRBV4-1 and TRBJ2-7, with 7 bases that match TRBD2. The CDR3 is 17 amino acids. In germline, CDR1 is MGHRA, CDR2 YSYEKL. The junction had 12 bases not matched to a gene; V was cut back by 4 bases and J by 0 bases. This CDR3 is CASSPSSLGGSSYEQYF. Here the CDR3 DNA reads TGCGCCAGCAGCCCGTCCTCGCTGGGGGGGAGCTCCTACGAGCAGTACTTC.

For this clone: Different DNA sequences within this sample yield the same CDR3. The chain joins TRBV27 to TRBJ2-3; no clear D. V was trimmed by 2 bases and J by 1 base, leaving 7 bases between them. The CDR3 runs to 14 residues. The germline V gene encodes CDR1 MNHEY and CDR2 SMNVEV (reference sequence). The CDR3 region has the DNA TGTGCCAGCAGTTTAGGGATCGGCACAGATACGCAGTATTTT. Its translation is CASSLGIGTDTQYF.

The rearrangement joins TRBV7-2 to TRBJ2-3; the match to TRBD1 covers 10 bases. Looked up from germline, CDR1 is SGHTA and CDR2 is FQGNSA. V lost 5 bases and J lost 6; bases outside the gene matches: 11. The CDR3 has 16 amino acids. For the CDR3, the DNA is TGTGCCAGCAGCCCCTGGTCCGGGACAGGGGAGGATACGCAGTATTTT. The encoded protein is CASSPWSGTGEDTQYF.

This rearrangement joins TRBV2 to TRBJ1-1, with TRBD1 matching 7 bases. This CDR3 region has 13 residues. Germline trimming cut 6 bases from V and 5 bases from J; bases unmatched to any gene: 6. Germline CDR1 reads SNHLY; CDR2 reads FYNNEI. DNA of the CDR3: TGTGCCAGCAGCGACGCCAGGGGGACTGAAGCTTTCTTT. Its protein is CASSDARGTEAFF.

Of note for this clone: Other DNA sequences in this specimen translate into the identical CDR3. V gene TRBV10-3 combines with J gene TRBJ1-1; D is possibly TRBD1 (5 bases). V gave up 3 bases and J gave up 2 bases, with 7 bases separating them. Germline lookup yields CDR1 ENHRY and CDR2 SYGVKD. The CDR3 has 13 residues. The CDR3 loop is CAISEGVNTEAFF. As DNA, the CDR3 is TGTGCCATCAGTGAAGGGGTAAACACTGAAGCTTTCTTT.

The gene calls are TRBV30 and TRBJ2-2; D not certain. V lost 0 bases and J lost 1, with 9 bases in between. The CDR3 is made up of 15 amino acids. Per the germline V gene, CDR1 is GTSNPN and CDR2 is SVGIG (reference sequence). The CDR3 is CAWSVMGKNTGELFF. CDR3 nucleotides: TGTGCCTGGAGTGTAATGGGGAAGAACACCGGGGAGCTGTTTTTT.

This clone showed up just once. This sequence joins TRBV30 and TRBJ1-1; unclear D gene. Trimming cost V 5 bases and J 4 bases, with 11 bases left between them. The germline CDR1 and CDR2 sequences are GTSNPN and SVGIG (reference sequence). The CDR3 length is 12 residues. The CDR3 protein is CAWLSAGTEAFF. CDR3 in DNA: TGTGCCTGGCTATCAGCAGGCACTGAAGCTTTCTTT.